The 20 T cell receptor beta chains below all came from one sample that was sequenced in a study of shared clonotypes between healthy human individuals. Measured with immunoSEQ multiplex PCR; TCRdb has only the in-frame clones, and not every one. The sample shows some 500,000 clones, around 80% of them seen only once. Sample: PBMCs. Receptors were obtained from a woman between 40 and 55 years old in good health. Some clones in this sample may be carry-over from other donors' samples.

This clone was recorded a few times. This chain links TRBV7-2 with TRBJ1-2; D is perhaps TRBD1 (5 bases). The CDR3 length is 13 residues. Per germline, CDR1 SGHTA and CDR2 FQGNSA. The V gene lost 1 base and the J gene lost 8 bases, with 11 bases spanning the gap. Here the CDR3 DNA reads TGTGCCAGCAGCTTAGATCGGGGCCGGGGCTACACCTTC. Amino acid sequence: CASSLDRGRGYTF.

The rearrangement uses TRBV18 and TRBJ2-2; 13 bases are shared with TRBD2. J gave up 2 bases and V 3 bases, and 3 bases lay outside the gene matches. CDR3 size: 17 residues. Germline loops: CDR1 KGHSH, CDR2 LQKENI. The CDR3 DNA is TGTGCCAGCTCACCCGGACTAGCGGGAGCAAACACCGGGGAGCTGTTTTTT. Translation: CASSPGLAGANTGELFF.

The chain combines TRBV2 with TRBJ2-7, with 9 bases aligning to TRBD1. The CDR3 totals 12 residues. The V segment lost 11 bases and the J segment 6 bases; nucleotides outside the gene matches: 8. CDR1 SNHLY and CDR2 FYNNEI come from the germline V gene. The CDR3 DNA is TGTGCCGGCAACAGGGGGCGTAGCGAGCAGTACTTC. As protein: CAGNRGRSEQYF. Variable domain in full (rest from reference TRBV2 and TRBJ2-7): EPEVTQTPSHQVTQMGQEVILRCVPISNHLYFYWYRQILGQKVEFLVSFYNNEISEKSEIFDDQFSVERPDGSNFTLKIRSTKLEDSAMYFCAGNRGRSEQYFGPGTRLTVT.

The chain has TRBV10-1 and TRBJ2-5, with no clear D. This CDR3 is built from 11 residues. Germline V CDR1 and CDR2: WNHNN, SYGVQD (reference sequence). V lost 7 bases to trimming and J lost 2 bases, with 5 bases between them. CDR3 region: CASTLQETQYF. The CDR3 coding sequence is TGCGCCAGCACTCTACAAGAGACCCAGTACTTC.

The rearrangement joins TRBV29-1 to TRBJ2-5, with 8 bases matching TRBD2. CDR3 length: 14 residues. Germline V gives CDR1 SQVTM, CDR2 ANQGSEA. Trimming cost V 0 bases and J 4 bases; bases outside gene matches: 4. The CDR3 DNA is TGCAGCGTTGAAGAAGTCGGGGGGGGAGAGACCCAGTACTTC. This translates into CSVEEVGGGETQYF.

This clone was recorded at least ten times. The rearrangement links TRBV7-9 to TRBJ1-2; TRBD1 is a possible D gene (5 bases). Trimming took 2 bases from V and 7 from J, leaving 14 bases between them. Per germline, CDR1 SEHNR and CDR2 FQNEAQ (reference sequence). The CDR3 covers 14 residues. The CDR3 DNA reads as TGTGCCAGCAGCTTAATGTCGGGGGTCGGTGGCTACACCTTC. This translates into CASSLMSGVGGYTF.

The CDR3 DNA sequence: TGTGCCAGCAGTCTCAGGGGCGAGAATGAGCAGTTCTTC. Translation gives CASSLRGENEQFF. This sequence joins TRBV6-1 and TRBJ2-1; a weak D match, TRBD1 (6 bases). The CDR3 length is 13 residues. Trimming took off 5 bases at V and 7 bases at J, with 12 bases between the two ends. The germline gives CDR1 MNHNS, CDR2 SASEGT.

This sequence joins TRBV27 and TRBJ2-5; D is perhaps TRBD1 or TRBD2 (7 bases each). Gene TRBJ2-7 matches the end of the DNA better, so the J call may be wrong. This CDR3 spans 14 amino acids. CDR1 and CDR2 from the germline V gene are MNHEY and SMNVEV (reference sequence). The CDR3 bases are TGTGCCAGCAGCGTCAGGGGGGGTCCCTACGAGCAGTACTTC. Translated, it gives CASSVRGGPYEQYF.

There are a few counts of this clone. V and J are TRBV5-1 and TRBJ2-7; D unclear. Looked up from germline, CDR1 is SGHRS and CDR2 is YFSETQ. The CDR3 length is 14 residues. Trimming removed 1 base at V and 1 base at J, with 9 bases between. The CDR3 sequence is CASSLQAASYEQYF. As DNA, the CDR3 is TGCGCCAGCAGCTTGCAAGCCGCTTCCTACGAGCAGTACTTC.

This clone was seen a handful of times. A much bigger clone sits one base away, suggesting this may be a read error. No conserved phenylalanine or tryptophan is present at the end of the CDR3, so a read error is the likely explanation. This sequence joins TRBV6-4 and TRBJ1-1; tentatively, D is TRBD1 (5 bases). Looked up from germline, CDR1 is MRHNA and CDR2 is SNTAGT. The CDR3 runs 14 residues. V lost 3 bases to trimming and J lost 6 bases, with 14 bases between them. CDR3 nucleotides: TGTGCCAGCAGTGAGGCAACAGGTTCCCCTGAAGCTTTCTCT. It yields the protein CASSEATGSPEAFS.

This sequence joins TRBV7-2 and TRBJ2-1, with 7 bases fitting TRBD2. In germline, CDR1 is SGHTA, CDR2 FQGNSA. The CDR3 runs 18 residues. Trimming cost V 5 bases and J 5 bases; bases outside gene matches: 18. CDR3 sequence: CASSTPFGAGDLNNEQFF. In nucleotides, the CDR3 is TGTGCCAGCAGCACACCGTTCGGGGCGGGAGATTTGAACAATGAGCAGTTCTTC.

The chain carries TRBV7-6 and TRBJ2-7, with D perhaps given as TRBD1 or TRBD2 (5 bases each). This CDR3 spans 14 amino acids. Deletions cut 5 bases from V and 7 bases from J, with 18 bases between. The germline V gene has CDR1 SGHVS and CDR2 FNYEAQ. The CDR3 spells CASSPGTRNGEQYF. In DNA, the CDR3 is TGTGCCAGCAGCCCGGGGACCCGTAATGGGGAGCAGTACTTC.

The rearrangement uses TRBV6-1 and TRBJ2-2, with D unclear. Trimming removed 6 bases at V and 4 bases at J, with 3 bases between. Germline V gene data show CDR1 as MNHNS and CDR2 as SASEGT. This CDR3 comprises 11 residues. CDR3 region: CASSPTGELFF. CDR3 bases: TGTGCCAGCAGCCCCACCGGGGAGCTGTTTTTT.

The CDR3 DNA follows: TGTGCCAGCTCACCACCAACTCAGGGCCCTGAAGCTTTCTTT. Translation: CASSPPTQGPEAFF. The rearrangement uses TRBV18 and TRBJ1-1, with D tentatively TRBD1 (5 bases). V lost 0 bases and J lost 6, with 11 bases in between. CDR1 and CDR2 from the germline V gene are KGHSH and LQKENI. This CDR3 has 14 residues.

J is TRBJ2-7 and V is TRBV5-1; the match to TRBD2 covers 7 bases. Germline lookup yields CDR1 SGHRS and CDR2 YFSETQ. J gave up 3 bases and V 0 bases, and 6 bases lay outside the gene matches. The CDR3 is 15 amino acids. The CDR3, as DNA: TGCGCCAGCAGCTTGGGGGCTAGCGGTCACTACGAGCAGTACTTC. Protein product: CASSLGASGHYEQYF. Full variable domain (remainder filled in from reference TRBV5-1 and TRBJ2-7): KAGVTQTPRYLIKTRGQQVTLSCSPISGHRSVSWYQQTPGQGLQFLFEYFSETQRNKGNFPGRFSGRQFSNSRSEMNVSTLELGDSALYLCASSLGASGHYEQYFGPGTRLTVT.

This clone appeared once. Other DNA variants within this sample encode the same CDR3. The chain carries TRBV18 and TRBJ1-1; unclear D gene. Germline CDR1 KGHSH, CDR2 LQKENI. Trimming took off 3 bases at V and 2 bases at J, with 7 bases between the two ends. CDR3 length: 13 residues. CDR3: CASSPVRNTEAFF. In DNA form, the CDR3 reads TGTGCCAGCTCACCTGTTCGCAACACTGAAGCTTTCTTT.

This clone was seen once. This sequence is one base from a far larger clone and is likely a read error. The chain employs TRBV15 and TRBJ2-7; no clear D gene. The V gene lost 8 bases and the J gene lost 5 bases, with 22 bases spanning the gap. The CDR3 extends over 15 amino acids. Germline V gene sequence: CDR1 LNHNV, CDR2 YYDKDF (reference sequence). The CDR3 nucleotides read TGTGCCACCGGATCCTACGACACCAGGCGCCACGAGCAGTACTTC. Its protein product is CATGSYDTRRHEQYF.

This chain joins TRBV2 and TRBJ2-7, with TRBD2 matching over 9 bases. Looked up from germline, CDR1 is SNHLY and CDR2 is FYNNEI. CDR3 length equals 15 residues. J was trimmed by 2 bases and V by 6 bases; bases with no gene match: 8. Here the CDR3 reads CASRGGLARTYEQYF. The CDR3 nucleotides read TGTGCCAGCAGGGGCGGACTAGCGAGAACCTACGAGCAGTACTTC.

This chain links TRBV25-1 with TRBJ2-1; either TRBD1 or TRBD2 may fit D (5 bases each). V lost 6 bases and J 0 bases, leaving 9 bases between the germline ends. The CDR3 has 14 amino acids. Germline V lookup: CDR1 MGHDK, CDR2 SYGVNS. The CDR3 is CASRPGTSYNEQFF. In DNA form, the CDR3 reads TGTGCCAGCAGACCAGGGACCTCCTACAATGAGCAGTTCTTC.

CDR3: CASSLSSGYGYTF. The CDR3 coding sequence is TGTGCCAGCAGTTTGTCGTCAGGATATGGCTACACCTTC. The chain recombines TRBV27 with TRBJ1-2; no clear D gene. The CDR3 spans 13 residues. V was trimmed by 3 bases and J by 5 bases, leaving 10 bases between them. Per germline, CDR1 MNHEY and CDR2 SMNVEV (reference sequence).